Included here is one T cell receptor beta chain sequence, with context. What it binds is not known. These data belong to a study of Ad26.COV2.S vaccination and SARS-CoV-2 variants. The CDR3 runs to 19 residues. Germline values: CDR1 SGHRS, CDR2 YFSETQ. V lost 0 bases to trimming and J lost 4 bases, with 26 bases between them. Treatment denoted: about 20 received Ad26.COV2.S at low or high dose, single or two shots; several received placebo; per-sample allocation not given. Specimens were obtained on day 63 following the first vaccine or placebo injection. Study conclusions and caveats: Placebo recipients had lower spike-specific TCR breadth than vaccine recipients. Assessments of TCR breadth and depth may have underestimated the total T cell responses.

Clones were read by immunoSEQ multiplex PCR, and TCRdb kept only the in-frame ones, dropping some. There are approximately 460,000 clones in the sample; about nine tenths occur only once, and around 1.6% lies in the top ten. The TCR was taken from a person between 18 and 65 years old who received the Ad26.COV2.S COVID-19 vaccine or a placebo. This specimen consisted of peripheral blood, obtained in a trial of Ad26.COV2.S vaccine versus placebo. V is TRBV5-1 and J is TRBJ2-7; D is uncertain. The CDR3 region has the DNA TGCGCCAGCAGCTTGGCTCCGTGGATCCCCGCTGGAGTAGAGTACGAGCAGTACTTC. Encoded protein: CASSLAPWIPAGVEYEQYF.